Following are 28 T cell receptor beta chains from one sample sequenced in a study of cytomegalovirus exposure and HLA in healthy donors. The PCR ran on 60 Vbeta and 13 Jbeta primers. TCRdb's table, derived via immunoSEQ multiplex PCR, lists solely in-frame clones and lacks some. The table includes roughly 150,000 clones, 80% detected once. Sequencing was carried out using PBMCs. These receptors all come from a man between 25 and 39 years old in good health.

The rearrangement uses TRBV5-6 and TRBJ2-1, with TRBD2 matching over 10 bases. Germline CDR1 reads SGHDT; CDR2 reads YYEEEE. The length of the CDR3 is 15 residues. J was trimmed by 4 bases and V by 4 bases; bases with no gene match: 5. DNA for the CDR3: TGTGCCAGCAGCCCGGGACTAGCGCATTACAATGAGCAGTTCTTC. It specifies CASSPGLAHYNEQFF. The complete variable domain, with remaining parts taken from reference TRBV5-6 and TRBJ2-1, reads DAGVTQSPTHLIKTRGQQVTLRCSPKSGHDTVSWYQQALGQGPQFIFQYYEEEERQRGNFPDRFSGHQFPNYSSELNVNALLLGDSALYLCASSPGLAHYNEQFFGPGTRLTVL.

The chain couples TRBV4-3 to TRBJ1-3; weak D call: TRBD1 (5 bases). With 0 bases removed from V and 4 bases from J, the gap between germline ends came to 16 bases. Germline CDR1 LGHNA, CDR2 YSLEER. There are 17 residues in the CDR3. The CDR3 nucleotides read TGCGCCAGCAGCCAAGATGACTGGCAGGGCCCAGGAAACACCATATATTTT. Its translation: CASSQDDWQGPGNTIYF.

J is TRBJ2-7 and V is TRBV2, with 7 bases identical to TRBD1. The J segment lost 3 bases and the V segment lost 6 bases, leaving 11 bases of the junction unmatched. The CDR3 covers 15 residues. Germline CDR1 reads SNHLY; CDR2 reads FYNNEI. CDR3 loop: CASSLTGPAGYEQYF. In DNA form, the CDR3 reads TGTGCCAGCAGCTTGACAGGGCCGGCCGGCTACGAGCAGTACTTC.

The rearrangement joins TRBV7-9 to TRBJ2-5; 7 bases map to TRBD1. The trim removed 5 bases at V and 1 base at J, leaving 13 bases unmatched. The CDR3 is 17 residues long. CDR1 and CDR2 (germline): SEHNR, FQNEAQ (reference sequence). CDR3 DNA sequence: TGTGCCAGCAGCCCCGGTGGACGGCCAGGGGGCCAAGAGACCCAGTACTTC. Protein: CASSPGGRPGGQETQYF.

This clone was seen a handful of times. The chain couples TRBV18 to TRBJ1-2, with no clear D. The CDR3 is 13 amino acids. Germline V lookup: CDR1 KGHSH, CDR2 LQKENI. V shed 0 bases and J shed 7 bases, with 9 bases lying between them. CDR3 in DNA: TGTGCCAGCTCACCACCGAGCGGGGTTGGCTACACCTTC. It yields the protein CASSPPSGVGYTF.

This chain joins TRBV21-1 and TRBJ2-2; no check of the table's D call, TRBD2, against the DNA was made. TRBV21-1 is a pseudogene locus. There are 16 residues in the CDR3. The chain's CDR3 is CASSKVSGSSTGELFF. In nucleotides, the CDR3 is TGTGCCAGCAGCAAGGTTAGCGGGAGTTCCACCGGGGAGCTGTTTTTT.

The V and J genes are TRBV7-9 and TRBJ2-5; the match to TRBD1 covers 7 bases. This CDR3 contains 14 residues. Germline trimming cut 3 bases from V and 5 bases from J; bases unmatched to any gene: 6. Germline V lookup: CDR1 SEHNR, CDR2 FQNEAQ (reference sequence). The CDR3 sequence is CASSFLDRKETQYF. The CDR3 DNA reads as TGTGCCAGCAGCTTCCTGGACAGGAAGGAGACCCAGTACTTC.

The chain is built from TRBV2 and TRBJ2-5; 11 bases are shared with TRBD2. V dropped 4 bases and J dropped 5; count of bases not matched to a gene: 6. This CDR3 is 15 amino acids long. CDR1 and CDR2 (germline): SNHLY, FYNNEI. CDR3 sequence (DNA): TGTGCCAGCAGTGGGGGTAGCGGGAGGGCCGAGACCCAGTACTTC. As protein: CASSGGSGRAETQYF. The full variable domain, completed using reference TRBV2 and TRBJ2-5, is EPEVTQTPSHQVTQMGQEVILRCVPISNHLYFYWYRQILGQKVEFLVSFYNNEISEKSEIFDDQFSVERPDGSNFTLKIRSTKLEDSAMYFCASSGGSGRAETQYFGPGTRLLVL.

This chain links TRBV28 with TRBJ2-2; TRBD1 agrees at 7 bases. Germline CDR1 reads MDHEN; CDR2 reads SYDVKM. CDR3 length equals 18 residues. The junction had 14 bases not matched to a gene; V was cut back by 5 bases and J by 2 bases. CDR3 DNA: TGTGCCAGCAGTGGGCGACAGGGCGCCCGGACAAACACCGGGGAGCTGTTTTTT. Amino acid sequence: CASSGRQGARTNTGELFF.

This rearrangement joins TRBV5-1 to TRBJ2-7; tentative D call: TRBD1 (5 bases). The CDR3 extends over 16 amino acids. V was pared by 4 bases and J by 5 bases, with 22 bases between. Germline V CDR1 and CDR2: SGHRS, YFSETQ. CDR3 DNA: TGCGCCAGCAGCACACTTGGGATCGTTTGGGGCCACGAGCAGTACTTC. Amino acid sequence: CASSTLGIVWGHEQYF.

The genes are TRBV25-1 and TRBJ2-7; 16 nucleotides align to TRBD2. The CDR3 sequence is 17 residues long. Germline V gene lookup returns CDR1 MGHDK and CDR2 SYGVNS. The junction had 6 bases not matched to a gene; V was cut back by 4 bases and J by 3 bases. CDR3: CASSVGLAGGPGYEQYF. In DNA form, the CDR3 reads TGTGCCAGCAGTGTGGGACTAGCGGGAGGGCCAGGCTACGAGCAGTACTTC.

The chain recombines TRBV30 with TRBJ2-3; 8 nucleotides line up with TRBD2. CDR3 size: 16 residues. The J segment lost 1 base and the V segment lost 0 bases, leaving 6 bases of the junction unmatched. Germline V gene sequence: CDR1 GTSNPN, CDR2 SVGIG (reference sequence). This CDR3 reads CAWSVLSGSRTDTQYF. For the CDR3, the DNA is TGTGCCTGGAGTGTACTGAGCGGGAGCCGCACAGATACGCAGTATTTT.

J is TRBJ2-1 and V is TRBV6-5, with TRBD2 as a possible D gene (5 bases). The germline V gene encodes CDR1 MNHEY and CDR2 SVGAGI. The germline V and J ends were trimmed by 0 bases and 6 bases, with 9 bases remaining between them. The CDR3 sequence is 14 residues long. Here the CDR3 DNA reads TGTGCCAGCAGTTACTCAGAGGCGGGCAATGAGCAGTTCTTC. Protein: CASSYSEAGNEQFF.

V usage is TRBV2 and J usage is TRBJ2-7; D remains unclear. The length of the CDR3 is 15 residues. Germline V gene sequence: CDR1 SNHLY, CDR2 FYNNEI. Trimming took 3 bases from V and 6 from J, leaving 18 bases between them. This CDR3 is CASSDTEPTYLEQYF. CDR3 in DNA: TGTGCCAGCAGTGACACAGAACCAACCTACCTCGAGCAGTACTTC.

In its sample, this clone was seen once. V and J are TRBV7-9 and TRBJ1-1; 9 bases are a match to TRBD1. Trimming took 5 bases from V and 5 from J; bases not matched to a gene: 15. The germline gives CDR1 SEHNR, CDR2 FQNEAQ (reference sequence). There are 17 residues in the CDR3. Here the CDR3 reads CASSPRRGQGRGTEAFF. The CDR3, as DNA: TGTGCCAGCAGCCCACGCCGGGGACAGGGAAGAGGGACTGAAGCTTTCTTT.

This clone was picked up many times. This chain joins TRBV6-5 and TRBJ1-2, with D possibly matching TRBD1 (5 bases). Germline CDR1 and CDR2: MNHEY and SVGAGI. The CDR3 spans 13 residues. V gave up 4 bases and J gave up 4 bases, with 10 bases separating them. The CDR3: CASSLRDGYGYTF. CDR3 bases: TGTGCCAGCAGTTTGCGGGACGGCTATGGCTACACCTTC.

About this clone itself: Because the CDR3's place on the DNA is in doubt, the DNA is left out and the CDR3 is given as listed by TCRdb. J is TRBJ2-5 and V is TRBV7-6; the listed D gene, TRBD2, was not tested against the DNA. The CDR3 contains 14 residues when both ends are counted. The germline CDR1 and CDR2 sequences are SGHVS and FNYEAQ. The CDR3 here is CASSFGPGIETQYF.

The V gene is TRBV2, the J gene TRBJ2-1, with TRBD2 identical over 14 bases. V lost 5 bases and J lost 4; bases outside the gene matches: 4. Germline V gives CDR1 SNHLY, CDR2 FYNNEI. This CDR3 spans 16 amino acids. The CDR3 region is CASSQTSGRGYNEQFF. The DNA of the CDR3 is TGTGCCAGCAGTCAGACTAGCGGGAGGGGATACAATGAGCAGTTCTTC.

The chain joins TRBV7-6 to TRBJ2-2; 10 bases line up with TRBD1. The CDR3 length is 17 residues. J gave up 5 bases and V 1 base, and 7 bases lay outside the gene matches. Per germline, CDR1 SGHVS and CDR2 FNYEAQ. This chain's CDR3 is CASSLVFGTGVTGELFF. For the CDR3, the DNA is TGTGCCAGCAGCTTAGTGTTCGGGACAGGGGTGACCGGGGAGCTGTTTTTT.

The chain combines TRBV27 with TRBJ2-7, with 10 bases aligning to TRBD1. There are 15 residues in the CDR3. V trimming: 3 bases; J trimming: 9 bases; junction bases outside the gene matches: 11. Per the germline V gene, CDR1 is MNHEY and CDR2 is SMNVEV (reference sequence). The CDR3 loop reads CASSFGDRGVGGQYF. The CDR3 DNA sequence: TGTGCCAGCAGTTTCGGGGACAGGGGCGTGGGAGGGCAGTACTTC.

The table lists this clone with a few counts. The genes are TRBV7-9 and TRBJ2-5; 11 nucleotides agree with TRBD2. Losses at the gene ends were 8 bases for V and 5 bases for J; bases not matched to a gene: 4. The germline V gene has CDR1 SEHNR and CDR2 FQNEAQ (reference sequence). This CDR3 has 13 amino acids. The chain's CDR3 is CASLAGGSETQYF. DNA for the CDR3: TGTGCCAGCTTAGCGGGAGGGAGTGAGACCCAGTACTTC.

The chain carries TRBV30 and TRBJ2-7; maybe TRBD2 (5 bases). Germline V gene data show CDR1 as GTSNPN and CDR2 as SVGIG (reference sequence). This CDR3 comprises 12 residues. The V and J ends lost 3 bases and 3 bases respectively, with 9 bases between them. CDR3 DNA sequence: TGTGCCTGGAGCCCGGGAATCTACGAGCAGTACTTC. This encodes CAWSPGIYEQYF.

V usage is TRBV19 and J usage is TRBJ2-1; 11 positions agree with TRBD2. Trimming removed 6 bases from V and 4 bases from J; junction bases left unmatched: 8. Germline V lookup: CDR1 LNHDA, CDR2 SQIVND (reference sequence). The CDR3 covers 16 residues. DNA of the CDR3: TGTGCCAGTAGGATGATAGCGGGAGGGCGTTACAATGAGCAGTTCTTC. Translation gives CASRMIAGGRYNEQFF.

Here the CDR3 DNA reads TGCGCCAGCAGCTTGGCCGGGGGAGTAGGCGGGGAGCTGTTTTTT. Protein product: CASSLAGGVGGELFF. The chain employs TRBV5-1 and TRBJ2-2; D possibly corresponds to TRBD2 (6 bases). The CDR3 consists of 15 residues. V lost 0 bases, J lost 7 bases, and 13 bases lay in between. Germline CDR1 reads SGHRS; CDR2 reads YFSETQ.

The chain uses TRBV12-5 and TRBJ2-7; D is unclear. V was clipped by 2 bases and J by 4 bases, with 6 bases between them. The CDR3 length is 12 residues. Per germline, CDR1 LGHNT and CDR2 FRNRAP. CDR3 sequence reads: CASGLPQYEQYF. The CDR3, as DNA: TGTGCTAGTGGTTTGCCTCAGTACGAGCAGTACTTC.

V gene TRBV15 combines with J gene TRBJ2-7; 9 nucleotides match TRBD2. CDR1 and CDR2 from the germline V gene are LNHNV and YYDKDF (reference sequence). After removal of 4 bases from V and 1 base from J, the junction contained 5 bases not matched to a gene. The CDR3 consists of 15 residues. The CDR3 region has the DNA TGTGCCACCAGCACCGCGACTAGCGGTTCCTACGAGCAGTACTTC. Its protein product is CATSTATSGSYEQYF.

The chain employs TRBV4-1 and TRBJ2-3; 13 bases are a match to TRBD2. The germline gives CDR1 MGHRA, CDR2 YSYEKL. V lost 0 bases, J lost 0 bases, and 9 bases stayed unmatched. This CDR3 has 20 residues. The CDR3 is CASSQDATSGRVHSTDTQYF. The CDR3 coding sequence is TGCGCCAGCAGCCAAGACGCAACTAGCGGGAGGGTCCATAGCACAGATACGCAGTATTTT.

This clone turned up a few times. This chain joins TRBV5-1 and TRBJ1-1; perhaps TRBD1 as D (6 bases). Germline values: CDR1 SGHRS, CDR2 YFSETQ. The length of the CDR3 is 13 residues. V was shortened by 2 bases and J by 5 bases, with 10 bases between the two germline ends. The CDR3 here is CASSLQGGTEAFF. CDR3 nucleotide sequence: TGCGCCAGCAGCTTACAGGGAGGGACTGAAGCTTTCTTT.